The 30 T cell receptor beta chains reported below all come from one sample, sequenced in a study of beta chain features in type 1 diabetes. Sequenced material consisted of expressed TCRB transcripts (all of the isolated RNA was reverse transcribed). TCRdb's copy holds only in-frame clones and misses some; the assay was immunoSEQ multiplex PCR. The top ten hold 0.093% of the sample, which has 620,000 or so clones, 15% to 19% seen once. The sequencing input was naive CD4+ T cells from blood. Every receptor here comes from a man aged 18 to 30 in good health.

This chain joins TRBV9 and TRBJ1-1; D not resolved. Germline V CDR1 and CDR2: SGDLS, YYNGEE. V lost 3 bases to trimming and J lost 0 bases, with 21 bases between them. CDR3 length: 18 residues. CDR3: CASSARSGMTGLNTEAFF. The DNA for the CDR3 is TGTGCCAGCAGCGCCAGGTCGGGTATGACGGGGTTGAACACTGAAGCTTTCTTT.

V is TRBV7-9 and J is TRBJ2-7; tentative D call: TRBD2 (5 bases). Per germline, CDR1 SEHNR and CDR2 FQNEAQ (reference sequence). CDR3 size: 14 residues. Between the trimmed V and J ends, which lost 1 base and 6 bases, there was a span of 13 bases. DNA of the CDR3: TGTGCCAGCAGCTTAGGGGCAGCTGAGGGCGAGCAGTACTTC. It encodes CASSLGAAEGEQYF.

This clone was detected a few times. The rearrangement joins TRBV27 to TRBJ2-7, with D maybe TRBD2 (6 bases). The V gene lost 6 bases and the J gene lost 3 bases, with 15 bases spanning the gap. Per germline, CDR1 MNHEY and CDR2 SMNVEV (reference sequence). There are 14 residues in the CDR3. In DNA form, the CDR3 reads TGTGCCAGCAGCAGAGGGACGGAGGGCTACGAGCAGTACTTC. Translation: CASSRGTEGYEQYF.

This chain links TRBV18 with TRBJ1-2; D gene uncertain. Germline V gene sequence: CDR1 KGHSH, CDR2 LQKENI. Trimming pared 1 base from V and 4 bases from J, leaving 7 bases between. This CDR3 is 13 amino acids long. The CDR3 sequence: CASSPQGLYGYTF. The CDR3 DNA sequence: TGTGCCAGCTCACCACAGGGCCTCTATGGCTACACCTTC.

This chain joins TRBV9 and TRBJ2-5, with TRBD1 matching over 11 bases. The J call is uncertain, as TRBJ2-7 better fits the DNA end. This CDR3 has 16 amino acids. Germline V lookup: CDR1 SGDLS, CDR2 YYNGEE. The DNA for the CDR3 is TGTGCCAGCACCAAACACGGGACAGGGGGCTCCTACGAGCAGTACTTC. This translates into CASTKHGTGGSYEQYF.

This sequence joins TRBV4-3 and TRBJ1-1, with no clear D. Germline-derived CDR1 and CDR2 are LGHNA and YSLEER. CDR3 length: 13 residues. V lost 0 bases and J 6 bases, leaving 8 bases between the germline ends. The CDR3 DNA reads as TGCGCCAGCAGCCAAGATTCGGGTGCTGAAGCTTTCTTT. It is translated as CASSQDSGAEAFF.

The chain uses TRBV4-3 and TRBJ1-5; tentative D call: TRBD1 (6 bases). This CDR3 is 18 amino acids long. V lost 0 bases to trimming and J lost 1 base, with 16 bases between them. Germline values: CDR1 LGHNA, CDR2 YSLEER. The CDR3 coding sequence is TGCGCCAGCAGCCAAGATCTAGGGGACACAACCAGCAATCAGCCCCAGCATTTT. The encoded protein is CASSQDLGDTTSNQPQHF.

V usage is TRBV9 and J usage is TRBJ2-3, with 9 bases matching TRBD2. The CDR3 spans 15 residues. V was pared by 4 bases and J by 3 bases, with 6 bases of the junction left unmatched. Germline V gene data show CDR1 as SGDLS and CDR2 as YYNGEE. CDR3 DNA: TGTGCCAGCAGCCCAGGACTAGCGAAAACAGATACGCAGTATTTT. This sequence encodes CASSPGLAKTDTQYF.

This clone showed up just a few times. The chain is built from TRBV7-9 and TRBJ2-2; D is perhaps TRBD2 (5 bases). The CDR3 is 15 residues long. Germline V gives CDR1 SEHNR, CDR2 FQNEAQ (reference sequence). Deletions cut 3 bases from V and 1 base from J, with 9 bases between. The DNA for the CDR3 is TGTGCCAGCAGCTTCTCCGCGGGGAACACCGGGGAGCTGTTTTTT. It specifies CASSFSAGNTGELFF.

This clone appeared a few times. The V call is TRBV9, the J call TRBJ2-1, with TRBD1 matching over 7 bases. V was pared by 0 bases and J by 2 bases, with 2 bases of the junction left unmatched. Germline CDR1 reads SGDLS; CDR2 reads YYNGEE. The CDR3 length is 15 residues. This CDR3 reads CASSVEGGAYNEQFF. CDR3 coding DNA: TGTGCCAGCAGCGTAGAAGGGGGCGCCTACAATGAGCAGTTCTTC.

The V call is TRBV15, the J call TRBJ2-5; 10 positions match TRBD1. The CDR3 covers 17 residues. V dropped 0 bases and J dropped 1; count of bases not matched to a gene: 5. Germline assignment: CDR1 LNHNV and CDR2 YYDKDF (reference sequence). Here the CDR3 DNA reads TGTGCCACCAGCAGAGACCTGGGACAGGGGTTCCAAGAGACCCAGTACTTC. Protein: CATSRDLGQGFQETQYF. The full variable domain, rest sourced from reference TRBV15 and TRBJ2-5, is DAMVIQNPRYQVTQFGKPVTLSCSQTLNHNVMYWYQQKSSQAPKLLFHYYDKDFNNEADTPDNFQSRRPNTSFCFLDIRSPGLGDTAMYLCATSRDLGQGFQETQYFGPGTRLLVL.

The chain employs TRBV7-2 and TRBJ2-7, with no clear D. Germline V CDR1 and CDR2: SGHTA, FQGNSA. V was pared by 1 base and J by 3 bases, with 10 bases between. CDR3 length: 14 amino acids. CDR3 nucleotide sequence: TGTGCCAGCAGCTTAGGCCAGGCCTTCTACGAGCAGTACTTC. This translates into CASSLGQAFYEQYF.

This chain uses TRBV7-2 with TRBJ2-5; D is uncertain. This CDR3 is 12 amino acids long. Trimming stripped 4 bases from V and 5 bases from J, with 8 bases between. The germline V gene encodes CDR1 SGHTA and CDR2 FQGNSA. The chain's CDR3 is CASSSPGETQYF. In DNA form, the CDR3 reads TGTGCCAGCAGCTCCCCTGGGGAGACCCAGTACTTC.

CDR3 DNA: TGTGCCAGCAGTTACCGGACAGGGGTTCAGCCCCAGCATTTT. Translating gives CASSYRTGVQPQHF. The chain couples TRBV6-5 to TRBJ1-5; 9 nucleotides line up with TRBD1. Trimming took 2 bases from V and 6 from J; bases not matched to a gene: 2. The CDR3 has 14 amino acids. Germline V lookup: CDR1 MNHEY, CDR2 SVGAGI.

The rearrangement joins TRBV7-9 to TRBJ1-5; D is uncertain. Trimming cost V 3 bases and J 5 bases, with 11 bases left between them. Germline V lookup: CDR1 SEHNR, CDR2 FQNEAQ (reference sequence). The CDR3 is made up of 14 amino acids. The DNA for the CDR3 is TGTGCCAGCAGCTTCGGGCAGGCCCATCAGCCCCAGCATTTT. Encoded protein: CASSFGQAHQPQHF.

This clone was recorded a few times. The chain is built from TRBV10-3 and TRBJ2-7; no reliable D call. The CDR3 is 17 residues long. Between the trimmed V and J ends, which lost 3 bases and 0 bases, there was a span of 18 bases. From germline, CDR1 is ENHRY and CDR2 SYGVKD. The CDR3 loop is CAISDTPLHWSSYEQYF. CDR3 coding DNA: TGTGCCATCAGTGATACACCTTTACACTGGAGCTCCTACGAGCAGTACTTC.

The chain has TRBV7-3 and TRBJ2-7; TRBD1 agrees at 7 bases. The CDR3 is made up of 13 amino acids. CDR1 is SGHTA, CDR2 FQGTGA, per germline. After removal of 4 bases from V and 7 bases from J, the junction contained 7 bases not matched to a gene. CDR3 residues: CASSSDREHEQYF. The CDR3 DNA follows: TGTGCCAGCAGCTCTGACAGGGAGCATGAGCAGTACTTC.

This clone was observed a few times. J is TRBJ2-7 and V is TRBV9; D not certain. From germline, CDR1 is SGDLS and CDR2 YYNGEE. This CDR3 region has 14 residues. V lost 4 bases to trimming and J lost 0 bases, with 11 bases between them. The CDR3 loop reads CASSPRPSSYEQYF. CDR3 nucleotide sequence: TGTGCCAGCAGCCCTCGCCCTAGCTCCTACGAGCAGTACTTC.

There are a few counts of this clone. The CDR3 nucleotides read TGTGCCAGCACCCTCCGGGACCCCGGCTACGAGCAGTACTTC. This translates into CASTLRDPGYEQYF. The chain has TRBV2 and TRBJ2-7; D is perhaps TRBD1 or TRBD2 (5 bases each). Trimming left V 7 bases short and J 3 bases short, with 16 bases between. Per germline, CDR1 SNHLY and CDR2 FYNNEI. The length of the CDR3 is 14 residues.

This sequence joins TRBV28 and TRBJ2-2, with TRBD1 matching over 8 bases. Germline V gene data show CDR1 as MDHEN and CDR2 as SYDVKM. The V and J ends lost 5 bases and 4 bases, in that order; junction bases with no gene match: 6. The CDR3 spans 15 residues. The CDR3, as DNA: TGTGCCAGCAGTACGTACAGGGGGAGCACCGGGGAGCTGTTTTTT. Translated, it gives CASSTYRGSTGELFF.

The CDR3: CSVAQVIGTYEQYF. In DNA, the CDR3 is TGCAGCGTTGCACAGGTTATTGGAACCTACGAGCAGTACTTC. The chain has TRBV29-1 and TRBJ2-7; D may be TRBD1 (5 bases). V lost 4 bases to trimming and J lost 2 bases, with 15 bases between them. Germline CDR1 reads SQVTM; CDR2 reads ANQGSEA. This CDR3 spans 14 amino acids.

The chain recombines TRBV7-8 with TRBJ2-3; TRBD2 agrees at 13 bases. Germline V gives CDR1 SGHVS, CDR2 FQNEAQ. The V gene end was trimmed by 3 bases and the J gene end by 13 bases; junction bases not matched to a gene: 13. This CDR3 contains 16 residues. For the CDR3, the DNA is TGTGCCAGCAGCTTGGGGACTAGCGGGACTCCCCGTTCGAAGTATTTT. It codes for CASSLGTSGTPRSKYF.

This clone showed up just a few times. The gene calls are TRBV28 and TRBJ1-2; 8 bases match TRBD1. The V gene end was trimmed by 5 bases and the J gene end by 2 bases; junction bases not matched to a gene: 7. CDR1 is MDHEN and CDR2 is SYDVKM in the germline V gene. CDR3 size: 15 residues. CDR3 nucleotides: TGTGCCAGCAGTACCTTAGGACAGGGAAACTATGGCTACACCTTC. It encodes CASSTLGQGNYGYTF.

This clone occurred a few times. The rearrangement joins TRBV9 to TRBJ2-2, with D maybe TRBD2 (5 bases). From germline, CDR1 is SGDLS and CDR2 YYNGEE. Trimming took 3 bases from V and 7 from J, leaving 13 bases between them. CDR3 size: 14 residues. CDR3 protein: CASSGDYRHGELFF. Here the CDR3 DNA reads TGTGCCAGCAGCGGAGACTACCGCCACGGGGAGCTGTTTTTT.

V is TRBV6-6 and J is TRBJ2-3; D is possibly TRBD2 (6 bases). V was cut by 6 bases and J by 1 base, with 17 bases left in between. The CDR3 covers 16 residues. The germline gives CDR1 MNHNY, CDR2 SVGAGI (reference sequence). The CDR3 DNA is TGTGCCAGCAGCCCTCGGTTCGGGGGAGGCACAGATACGCAGTATTTT. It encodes CASSPRFGGGTDTQYF.

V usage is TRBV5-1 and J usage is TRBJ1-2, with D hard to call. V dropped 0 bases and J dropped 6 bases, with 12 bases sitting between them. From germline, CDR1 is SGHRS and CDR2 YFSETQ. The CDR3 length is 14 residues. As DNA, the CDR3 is TGCGCCAGCAGCTTGGGGTCAGCTGGGGATGGCTACACCTTC. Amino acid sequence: CASSLGSAGDGYTF. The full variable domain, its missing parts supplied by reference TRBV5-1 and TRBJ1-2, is KAGVTQTPRYLIKTRGQQVTLSCSPISGHRSVSWYQQTPGQGLQFLFEYFSETQRNKGNFPGRFSGRQFSNSRSEMNVSTLELGDSALYLCASSLGSAGDGYTFGSGTRLTVV.

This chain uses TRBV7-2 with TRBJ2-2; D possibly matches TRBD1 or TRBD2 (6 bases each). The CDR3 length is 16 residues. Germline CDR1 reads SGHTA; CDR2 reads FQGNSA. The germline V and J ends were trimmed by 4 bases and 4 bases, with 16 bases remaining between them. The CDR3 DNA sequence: TGTGCCAGCAGCTCCTACAGGGCAGCGGGCACCGGGGAGCTGTTTTTT. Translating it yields CASSSYRAAGTGELFF.

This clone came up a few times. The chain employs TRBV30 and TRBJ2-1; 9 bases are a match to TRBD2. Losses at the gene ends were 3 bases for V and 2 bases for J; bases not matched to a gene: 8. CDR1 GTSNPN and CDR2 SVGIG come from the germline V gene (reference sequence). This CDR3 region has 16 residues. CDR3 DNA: TGTGCCTGGAGGAAGGGGCGGGGGGGCCCCTACAATGAGCAGTTCTTC. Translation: CAWRKGRGGPYNEQFF.

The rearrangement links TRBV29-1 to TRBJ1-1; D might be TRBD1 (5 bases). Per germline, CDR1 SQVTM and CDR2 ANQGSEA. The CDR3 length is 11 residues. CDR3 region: CSADRDTEAFF. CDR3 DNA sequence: TGCAGTGCCGACAGAGACACTGAAGCTTTCTTT. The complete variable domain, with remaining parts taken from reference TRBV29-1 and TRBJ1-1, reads SAVISQKPSRDICQRGTSLTIQCQVDSQVTMMFWYRQQPGQSLTLIATANQGSEATYESGFVIDKFPISRPNLTFSTLTVSNMSPEDSSIYLCSADRDTEAFFGQGTRLTVV.

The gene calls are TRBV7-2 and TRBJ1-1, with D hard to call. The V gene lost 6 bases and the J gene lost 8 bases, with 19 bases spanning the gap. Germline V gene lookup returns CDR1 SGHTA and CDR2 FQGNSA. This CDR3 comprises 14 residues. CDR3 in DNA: TGTGCCAGCAGTTCTACCCGGACCGTAAGGGAAGCTTTCTTT. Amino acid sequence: CASSSTRTVREAFF.